These 4 T cell receptor beta chains originate from one sample sequenced in a study of blood T cell repertoires in COVID-19. Assay used: immunoSEQ multiplex PCR; TCRdb lists only in-frame clones, some missing. Of 90,000 to 120,000 clones listed, 88% are singletons. Sample: peripheral blood. These receptors were taken from a man aged 50 to 60 with active or convalescent COVID-19.

The genes are TRBV13 and TRBJ2-1; 10 bases agree with TRBD2. V shed 0 bases and J 2 bases; nucleotides not matched to a gene: 1. This CDR3 has 16 amino acids. Germline CDR1 reads PRHDT; CDR2 reads FYEKMQ (reference sequence). The CDR3 nucleotides are TGTGCCAGCAGCTTAGGACTAGCGGGAACCTACAATGAGCAGTTCTTC. Protein: CASSLGLAGTYNEQFF. Full variable domain (remainder filled in from reference TRBV13 and TRBJ2-1): AAGVIQSPRHLIKEKRETATLKCYPIPRHDTVYWYQQGPGQDPQFLISFYEKMQSDKGSIPDRFSAQQFSDYHSELNMSSLELGDSALYFCASSLGLAGTYNEQFFGPGTRLTVL.

This clone appeared once. This chain uses TRBV6-5 with TRBJ1-2; 8 nucleotides line up with TRBD1. The length of the CDR3 is 13 residues. The germline CDR1 and CDR2 sequences are MNHEY and SVGAGI. V shed 6 bases and J 4 bases; nucleotides not matched to a gene: 4. The CDR3 spells CASSTGTGYGYTF. The CDR3 nucleotides read TGTGCCAGCAGCACCGGGACAGGCTATGGCTACACCTTC.

This clone has a single count. The chain carries TRBV24-1 and TRBJ1-2; 11 bases are a match to TRBD1. CDR3 length: 12 residues. V shed 9 bases and J 5 bases; nucleotides not matched to a gene: 1. Germline V gene data show CDR1 as KGHDR and CDR2 as SFDVKD. As DNA, the CDR3 is TGTGCCACCGGGGACAGGGGGTATGGCTACACCTTC. As protein: CATGDRGYGYTF.

J is TRBJ2-7 and V is TRBV4-1; 7 bases are a match to TRBD2. The CDR3 is 20 residues long. Trimming cost V 0 bases and J 0 bases; bases outside gene matches: 17. Germline V gene sequence: CDR1 MGHRA, CDR2 YSYEKL. The DNA of the CDR3 is TGCGCCAGCAGCCAAGATTCCGCCGCGTTGGCGGGAGAGATCTCCTACGAGCAGTACTTC. This gives the protein CASSQDSAALAGEISYEQYF.